Listed here are 26 T cell receptor beta chains from one sample, sequenced in a study of response to subunit inactivated influenza vaccine. A single record per CDR3 protein comes from TCRdb applying MiXCR to the RT-PCR reads. The table records fewer than 700,000 distinct CDR3 sequences, approximately 12% of them present only once. This specimen consisted of PBMCs from blood, obtained roughly 46 days after vaccination. These receptors all come from a man aged 50-59 years who received an inactivated influenza vaccine.

The gene calls are TRBV18 and TRBJ1-4; tentative D call: TRBD1 (6 bases). Trimming removed 3 bases at V and 0 bases at J, with 20 bases between. This CDR3 contains 19 residues. Germline V gene data show CDR1 as KGHSH and CDR2 as LQKENI. The CDR3: CASSPTRGINPATNEKLFF. The CDR3 DNA reads as TGTGCCAGCTCACCCACCAGGGGCATCAACCCTGCAACTAATGAAAAACTGTTTTTT.

The chain carries TRBV7-8 and TRBJ2-1; 8 nucleotides align to TRBD2. There are 17 residues in the CDR3. Trimming cost V 0 bases and J 10 bases; bases outside gene matches: 14. The V gene's germline CDR1 is SGHVS and CDR2 FQNEAQ. CDR3 residues: CASSLAYNGRARGEQFF. The CDR3 DNA follows: TGTGCCAGCAGCTTAGCGTATAACGGGAGGGCCCGGGGGGAGCAGTTCTTC.

About this clonotype: A read error is possible here, since a much larger clone lies one base away. The gene calls are TRBV5-4 and TRBJ2-1; 10 nucleotides agree with TRBD2. Germline lookup yields CDR1 SGHNT and CDR2 YYREEE (reference sequence). The CDR3 is 16 amino acids. CDR3 nucleotide sequence: TGTGTCAGCAGCTTGTTCGGACTAGCGGCAAACAATGAGCAGTTCTTC. This translates into CVSSLFGLAANNEQFF.

The table lists this clonotype with a few counts. The rearrangement joins TRBV5-1 to TRBJ2-3; D perhaps matches TRBD2 (5 bases). The germline CDR1 and CDR2 sequences are SGHRS and YFSETQ. This CDR3 has 14 residues. V gave up 3 bases and J gave up 1 base, with 9 bases separating them. CDR3 nucleotide sequence: TGCGCCAGCAGCTCGTTCGGGGGCACAGATACGCAGTATTTT. It translates to CASSSFGGTDTQYF.

V usage is TRBV7-2 and J usage is TRBJ2-5; no clear D. V was shortened by 5 bases and J by 0 bases, with 19 bases between the two germline ends. The germline V gene has CDR1 SGHTA and CDR2 FQGNSA. This CDR3 is built from 17 residues. As DNA, the CDR3 is TGTGCCAGCAGCGGGGATAGCCTTTTTTTGTACCAAGAGACCCAGTACTTC. As protein: CASSGDSLFLYQETQYF.

The genes are TRBV28 and TRBJ2-7, with a possible D match to TRBD2 (6 bases). Germline CDR1 and CDR2: MDHEN and SYDVKM. This CDR3 comprises 16 residues. Between the trimmed V and J ends, which lost 5 bases and 3 bases, there was a span of 20 bases. The CDR3 is CASSLYSGLINYEQYF. The CDR3 DNA reads TGTGCCAGCAGTCTCTACTCGGGACTTATTAACTACGAGCAGTACTTC.

This clonotype was recorded many times. The genes are TRBV20-1 and TRBJ2-7; D remains ambiguous. The V and J ends lost 3 bases and 7 bases respectively, with 16 bases between them. The CDR3 covers 13 residues. Germline CDR1 is DFQATT and CDR2 is SNEGSKA (reference sequence). The CDR3 here is CSASSPRAGEQYF. Written as DNA, the CDR3 is TGCAGTGCTAGCTCACCCCGGGCTGGGGAGCAGTACTTC.

This clonotype was seen a handful of times. V is TRBV5-1 and J is TRBJ2-5; D tentatively fits TRBD1 or TRBD2 (5 bases each). V shed 0 bases and J shed 3 bases, with 15 bases lying between them. Germline CDR1 and CDR2: SGHRS and YFSETQ. This CDR3 is built from 16 residues. DNA of the CDR3: TGCGCCAGCAGCTTGGCCGGTGGGGGATTGGAAGAGACCCAGTACTTC. It specifies CASSLAGGGLEETQYF.

There are a few counts of this clonotype. The chain is built from TRBV4-3 and TRBJ2-7; perhaps TRBD2 as D (6 bases). V was trimmed by 0 bases and J by 3 bases, leaving 18 bases between them. This CDR3 spans 17 amino acids. Germline V gene data show CDR1 as LGHNA and CDR2 as YSLEER. The CDR3 region is CASSQDRRARRGYEQYF. The CDR3 DNA reads as TGCGCCAGCAGCCAAGATCGGCGGGCCAGGAGGGGCTACGAGCAGTACTTC.

This clonotype was seen a few times. The genes are TRBV1 and TRBJ1-5; the D call in the table, TRBD1, was not verified against the DNA. TRBV1 is shown as a pseudogene. This CDR3 is built from 18 residues. The CDR3 protein is CTSSQGEPDRGYNQPQHF. CDR3 DNA: TGCACCAGCAGCCAAGGGGAGCCCGACAGGGGCTATAATCAGCCCCAGCATTTT.

This clonotype was seen a few times. The chain's CDR3 is CASSSNRDGDEKLFF. The CDR3 region has the DNA TGTGCCAGCAGTTCGAACCGGGACGGAGATGAAAAACTGTTTTTT. V usage is TRBV28 and J usage is TRBJ1-4; D is perhaps TRBD1 (5 bases). There are 15 residues in the CDR3. Germline CDR1 is MDHEN and CDR2 is SYDVKM. V shed 4 bases and J shed 6 bases, with 15 bases lying between them. Drawing the rest from reference TRBV28 and TRBJ1-4, the complete variable domain is DVKVTQSSRYLVKRTGEKVFLECVQDMDHENMFWYRQDPGLGLRLIYFSYDVKMKEKGDIPEGYSVSREKKERFSLILESASTNQTSMYLCASSSNRDGDEKLFFGSGTQLSVL.

A few counts support this clonotype. V and J are TRBV29-1 and TRBJ1-2; TRBD1 matches 7 bases. This CDR3 contains 14 residues. Germline values: CDR1 SQVTM, CDR2 ANQGSEA. Trimming took 7 bases from V and 4 from J; bases not matched to a gene: 12. The CDR3 here is CSAGQVQGSYGYTF. CDR3 in DNA: TGCAGCGCCGGACAGGTTCAAGGTAGCTATGGCTACACCTTC. The full variable domain, in which reference TRBV29-1 and TRBJ1-2 provide the parts outside the CDR3, is SAVISQKPSRDICQRGTSLTIQCQVDSQVTMMFWYRQQPGQSLTLIATANQGSEATYESGFVIDKFPISRPNLTFSTLTVSNMSPEDSSIYLCSAGQVQGSYGYTFGSGTRLTVV.

This clonotype has a handful of counts. In DNA, the CDR3 is TGCGCCAGCAGCTCCTCTAAGCGGACTAGCACAGATACGCAGTATTTT. The encoded protein is CASSSSKRTSTDTQYF. The chain uses TRBV5-1 and TRBJ2-3, with D possibly matching TRBD2 (5 bases). The CDR3 length is 16 residues. Germline CDR1 reads SGHRS; CDR2 reads YFSETQ. V lost 3 bases, J lost 0 bases, and 14 bases lay in between. The full variable domain, in which reference TRBV5-1 and TRBJ2-3 provide the parts outside the CDR3, is KAGVTQTPRYLIKTRGQQVTLSCSPISGHRSVSWYQQTPGQGLQFLFEYFSETQRNKGNFPGRFSGRQFSNSRSEMNVSTLELGDSALYLCASSSSKRTSTDTQYFGPGTRLTVL.

This clonotype was counted between two and nine times. V is TRBV4-3 and J is TRBJ2-2; D ambiguous. Trimming removed 3 bases from V and 4 bases from J, with 9 bases in between. Germline CDR1 and CDR2: LGHNA and YSLEER. This CDR3 is 14 amino acids long. The CDR3 DNA reads TGCGCCAGCAGCCAGGGCGTTGGCACCGGGGAGCTGTTTTTT. Translation gives CASSQGVGTGELFF.

This chain uses TRBV20-1 with TRBJ1-2; D unclear. The V gene's germline CDR1 is DFQATT and CDR2 SNEGSKA (reference sequence). V lost 5 bases and J lost 2, with 9 bases in between. CDR3 size: 12 residues. The CDR3 DNA follows: TGCAGTGCTTTGTTGGGAAACTATGGCTACACCTTC. It yields the protein CSALLGNYGYTF.

V usage is TRBV7-9 and J usage is TRBJ2-1; no firm D call. CDR3 size: 12 residues. V lost 5 bases and J 10 bases, leaving 12 bases between the germline ends. In germline, CDR1 is SEHNR, CDR2 FQNEAQ (reference sequence). In DNA, the CDR3 is TGTGCCAGCAGCCCGCGCGAGGTGGAGCAGTTCTTC. Amino acid sequence: CASSPREVEQFF.

This clonotype was recorded a few times. The gene calls are TRBV11-2 and TRBJ2-5; TRBD1 is a possible D gene (5 bases). Germline lookup yields CDR1 SGHAT and CDR2 FQNNGV. Between the trimmed V and J ends, which lost 1 base and 6 bases, there was a span of 9 bases. CDR3 length equals 13 residues. CDR3 sequence (DNA): TGTGCCAGCAGCTTAGTCAGGGTCCAGACCCAGTACTTC. Translation gives CASSLVRVQTQYF.

The chain uses TRBV5-1 and TRBJ2-5, with TRBD1 matching 11 bases. Germline CDR1 SGHRS, CDR2 YFSETQ. V shed 4 bases, J shed 9 bases, and the junction held 2 bases outside the gene matches. The CDR3 contains 12 residues. The chain's CDR3 is CASSGDRGAQYF. CDR3 bases: TGCGCCAGCAGCGGGGACAGGGGGGCCCAGTACTTC.

This clonotype has a handful of counts. The CDR3 loop is CASSWDGQGNEQYF. The CDR3 coding sequence is TGCGCCAGCAGCTGGGATGGACAGGGTAACGAGCAGTACTTC. V is TRBV5-1 and J is TRBJ2-7; TRBD1 aligns across 8 bases. V dropped 3 bases and J dropped 5; count of bases not matched to a gene: 7. CDR1 is SGHRS and CDR2 is YFSETQ in the germline V gene. The CDR3 is 14 residues long.

This clonotype was found many times. The chain uses TRBV29-1 and TRBJ2-5, with D unclear. V dropped 3 bases and J dropped 6 bases, with 11 bases sitting between them. This CDR3 is built from 12 residues. Per germline, CDR1 SQVTM and CDR2 ANQGSEA. The DNA for the CDR3 is TGCAGCGTTGATACCGTCACAAAGACCCAGTACTTC. Translation: CSVDTVTKTQYF.

The J gene is TRBJ2-3, the V gene TRBV4-1, with D possibly matching TRBD1 (5 bases). This CDR3 comprises 14 residues. Germline V CDR1 and CDR2: MGHRA, YSYEKL. Trimming stripped 2 bases from V and 6 bases from J, with 12 bases between. CDR3 loop: CASSQSSGLDTQYF. The CDR3 DNA follows: TGCGCCAGCAGCCAAAGTTCAGGGTTGGATACGCAGTATTTT.

The rearrangement uses TRBV6-5 and TRBJ1-5, with D tentatively TRBD1 (5 bases). The germline CDR1 and CDR2 sequences are MNHEY and SVGAGI. This CDR3 has 15 residues. Between the trimmed V and J ends, which lost 2 bases and 3 bases, there was a span of 11 bases. This CDR3 is CASSYTGGANQPQHF. The CDR3 nucleotides are TGTGCCAGCAGTTACACAGGTGGTGCCAATCAGCCCCAGCATTTT.

This clonotype showed up just a few times. This chain connects TRBV5-1 to TRBJ2-2, with D perhaps TRBD2 (5 bases). Per germline, CDR1 SGHRS and CDR2 YFSETQ. The CDR3 runs to 15 residues. Trimming took off 3 bases at V and 0 bases at J, with 9 bases between the two ends. The CDR3 DNA sequence: TGCGCCAGCAGCTACGACTACTCGAACACCGGGGAGCTGTTTTTT. As protein: CASSYDYSNTGELFF. Full variable domain (missing parts from reference TRBV5-1 and TRBJ2-2): KAGVTQTPRYLIKTRGQQVTLSCSPISGHRSVSWYQQTPGQGLQFLFEYFSETQRNKGNFPGRFSGRQFSNSRSEMNVSTLELGDSALYLCASSYDYSNTGELFFGEGSRLTVL.

At least ten counts were recorded for this clonotype. CDR3 sequence reads: CSARTGASGNQPQHF. DNA of the CDR3: TGCAGTGCCAGGACAGGGGCCTCTGGCAATCAGCCCCAGCATTTT. The chain links TRBV20-1 to TRBJ1-5, with 9 bases matching TRBD1. The CDR3 has 15 residues. The V gene's germline CDR1 is DFQATT and CDR2 SNEGSKA (reference sequence). J lost 2 bases, V lost 6 bases, and 8 bases had no gene match.

The J gene is TRBJ2-7, the V gene TRBV12-3 or TRBV12-4; 9 positions agree with TRBD1. CDR3 length: 15 residues. The J segment lost 5 bases and the V segment lost 4 bases, leaving 9 bases of the junction unmatched. CDR3 sequence: CASSSQPGQGDEQYF. The CDR3 bases are TGTGCCAGCAGTTCCCAACCGGGACAGGGAGACGAGCAGTACTTC.

This clonotype has a handful of counts. The V call is TRBV29-1, the J call TRBJ2-1, with TRBD1 matching over 8 bases. Trimming at V came to 6 bases and at J to 2 bases, leaving 6 bases not matched to a gene. CDR1 and CDR2 (germline): SQVTM, ANQGSEA. The CDR3 sequence is 14 residues long. DNA of the CDR3: TGCAGCGTCGCCGGGACAGGTCCCTACAATGAGCAGTTCTTC. This translates into CSVAGTGPYNEQFF.